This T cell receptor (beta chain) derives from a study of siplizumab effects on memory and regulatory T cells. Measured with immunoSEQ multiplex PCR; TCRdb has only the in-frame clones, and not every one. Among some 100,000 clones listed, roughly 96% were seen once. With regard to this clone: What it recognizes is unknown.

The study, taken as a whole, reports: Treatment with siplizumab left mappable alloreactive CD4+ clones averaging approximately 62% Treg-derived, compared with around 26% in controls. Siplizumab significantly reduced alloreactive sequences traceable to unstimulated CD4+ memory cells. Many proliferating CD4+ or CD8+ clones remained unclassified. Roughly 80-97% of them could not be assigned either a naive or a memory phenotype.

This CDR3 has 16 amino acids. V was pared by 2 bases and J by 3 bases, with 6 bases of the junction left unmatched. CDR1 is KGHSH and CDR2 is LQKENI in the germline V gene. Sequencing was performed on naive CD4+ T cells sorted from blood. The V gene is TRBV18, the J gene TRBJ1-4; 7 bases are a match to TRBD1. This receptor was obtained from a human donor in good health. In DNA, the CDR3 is TGTGCCAGCTCACCATGGACAGGTCCATCTAATGAAAAACTGTTTTTT. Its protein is CASSPWTGPSNEKLFF.